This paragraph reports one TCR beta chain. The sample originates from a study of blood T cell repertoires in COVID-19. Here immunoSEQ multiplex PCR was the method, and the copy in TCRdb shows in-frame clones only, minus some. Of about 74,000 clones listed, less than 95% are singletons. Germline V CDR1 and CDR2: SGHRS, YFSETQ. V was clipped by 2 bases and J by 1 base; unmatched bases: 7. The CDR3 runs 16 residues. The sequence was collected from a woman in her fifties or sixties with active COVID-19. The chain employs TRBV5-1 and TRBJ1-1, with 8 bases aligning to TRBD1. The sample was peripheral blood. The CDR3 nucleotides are TGCGCCAGCAGCTTTGGGCAGACAGGGGCGAACACTGAAGCTTTCTTT. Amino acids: CASSFGQTGANTEAFF.